This TCR beta chain was identified during a study of a mutant IDH1 vaccine in newly diagnosed glioma. TCRdb's copy holds only in-frame clones and misses some; the assay was immunoSEQ multiplex PCR. Of 110,000 or so clones listed, 85% to 90% are singletons. Germline assignment: CDR1 MNHEY and CDR2 SVGAGI. Losses at the gene ends were 2 bases for V and 7 bases for J; bases not matched to a gene: 6. CDR3 length: 14 residues. Concerning this clone itself: Its antigen is unknown.

Time point defined: week 11, during vaccination. Doses of 300 ug of mutant IDH1 20-mer peptide were given with topical imiquimod. Sequencing was performed on PBMCs, taken from a glioma patient whose treatment included an IDH1 peptide vaccine. This receptor was obtained from a woman between 50 and 59 years old with glioma. The chain links TRBV6-5 to TRBJ2-7; 9 positions match TRBD2. CDR3 region: CASSYGGRAGEQYF. DNA for the CDR3: TGTGCCAGCAGTTACGGCGGGAGGGCAGGTGAGCAGTACTTC.